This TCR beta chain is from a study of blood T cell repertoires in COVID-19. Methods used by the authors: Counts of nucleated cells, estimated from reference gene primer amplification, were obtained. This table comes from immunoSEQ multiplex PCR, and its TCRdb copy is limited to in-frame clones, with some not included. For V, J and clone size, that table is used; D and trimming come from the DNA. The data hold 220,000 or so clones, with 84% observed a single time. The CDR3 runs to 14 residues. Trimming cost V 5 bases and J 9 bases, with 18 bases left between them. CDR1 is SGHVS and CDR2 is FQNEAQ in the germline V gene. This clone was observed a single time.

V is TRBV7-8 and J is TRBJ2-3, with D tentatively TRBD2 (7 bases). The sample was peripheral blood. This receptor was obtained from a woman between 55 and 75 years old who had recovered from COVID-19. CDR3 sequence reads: CASSLPGGDATQYF. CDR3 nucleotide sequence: TGTGCCAGCAGCCTCCCGGGGGGCGATGCCACGCAGTATTTT.